The T cell receptor beta chain under discussion was sequenced for a study of T cells in Graves' hyperthyroidism and ophthalmopathy. Turning to the study itself: Peripheral blood was obtained at initial diagnosis, preceding any treatment.

Researchers took RNA transcripts and amplified the TCR beta CDR3 regions from them. HTBI primers were the set used in a first-round RT-PCR of the TCR CDR3. Using its own MiXCR run on the multiplex PCR reads, TCRdb lists one record per CDR3 protein. The sample lists under 500,000 distinct CDR3 sequences, roughly an eighth seen once, with 28% in the top ten. Findings and limits, study-wide: Blood also contained most expanded thyroid clonotypes above 0.001.

With regard to this clonotype: What it recognizes is unknown.

The sequence was collected from a man in his fifties with Graves' ophthalmopathy. Source material: blood.

DNA of the CDR3: TGTGCCTGGAGTGTGGGGGGGCCCGGAGGGACTGAGCAGTTCTTC. Translating gives CAWSVGGPGGTEQFF. The J gene is TRBJ2-1, the V gene TRBV30; tentatively, D is TRBD2 (7 bases). The CDR3 sequence is 15 residues long. The germline V and J ends were trimmed by 0 bases and 9 bases, with 18 bases remaining between them. CDR1 GTSNPN and CDR2 SVGIG come from the germline V gene (reference sequence).